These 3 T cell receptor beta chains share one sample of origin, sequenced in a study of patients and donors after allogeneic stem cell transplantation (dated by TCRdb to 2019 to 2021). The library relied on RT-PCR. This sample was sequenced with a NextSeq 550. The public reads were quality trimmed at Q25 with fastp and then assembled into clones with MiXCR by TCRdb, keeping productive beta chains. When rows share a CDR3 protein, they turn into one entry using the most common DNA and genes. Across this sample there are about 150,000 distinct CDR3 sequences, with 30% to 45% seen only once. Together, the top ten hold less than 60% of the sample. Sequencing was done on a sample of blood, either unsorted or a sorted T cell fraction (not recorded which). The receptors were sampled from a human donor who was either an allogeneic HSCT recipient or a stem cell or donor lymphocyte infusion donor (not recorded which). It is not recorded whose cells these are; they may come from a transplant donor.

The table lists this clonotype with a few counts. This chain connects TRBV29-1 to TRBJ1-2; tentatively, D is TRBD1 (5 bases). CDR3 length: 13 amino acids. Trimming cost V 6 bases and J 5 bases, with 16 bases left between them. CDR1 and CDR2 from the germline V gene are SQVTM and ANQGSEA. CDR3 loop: CSVADSPRYGYTF. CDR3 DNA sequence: TGCAGCGTGGCTGACAGCCCGCGTTATGGCTACACCTTC.

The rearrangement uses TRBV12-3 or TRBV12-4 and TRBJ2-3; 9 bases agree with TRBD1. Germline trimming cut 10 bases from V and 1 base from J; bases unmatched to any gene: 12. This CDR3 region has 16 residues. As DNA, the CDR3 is TGTGCCATCCGCGGTACAACAGGGGGCCGCACAGATACGCAGTATTTT. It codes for CAIRGTTGGRTDTQYF.

CDR3 in DNA: TGTGCCAGCAGCTCCGCGGGGCGCACAGATACGCAGTATTTT. Protein sequence: CASSSAGRTDTQYF. V usage is TRBV13 and J usage is TRBJ2-3, with a possible D match to TRBD2 (6 bases). The CDR3 is made up of 14 amino acids. The V gene's germline CDR1 is PRHDT and CDR2 FYEKMQ (reference sequence). Trimming removed 4 bases at V and 1 base at J, with 9 bases between. Drawing the rest from reference TRBV13 and TRBJ2-3, the complete variable domain is AAGVIQSPRHLIKEKRETATLKCYPIPRHDTVYWYQQGPGQDPQFLISFYEKMQSDKGSIPDRFSAQQFSDYHSELNMSSLELGDSALYFCASSSAGRTDTQYFGPGTRLTVL.